These 6 T cell receptor beta chains were all obtained from the same sample, sequenced in a study of T-cell reconstitution after alpha-beta-depleted transplantation in children. Unique molecular identifiers were built into the TCRbeta library. TCRdb processed the PCR reads anew with MiXCR; each CDR3 protein has one entry. In the table there are roughly 120,000 distinct CDR3 sequences, about 23% of which are singletons. This specimen consisted of PBMCs, mostly from graft donor cells, obtained 180 days after TCRalphabeta/CD19-depleted stem cell transplant. These receptors were taken from a male patient between 2 and 9 years old who had a stem cell transplant for chronic granulomatous disease, so the T cells may come from the graft donor.

The chain is built from TRBV5-6 and TRBJ2-7, with a tentative D call TRBD2 (6 bases). Trimming stripped 4 bases from V and 9 bases from J, with 14 bases between. Germline assignment: CDR1 SGHDT and CDR2 YYEEEE. This CDR3 comprises 12 residues. The CDR3 DNA follows: TGTGCCAGCAGCGTGCGGGACTCTCCGCAGTACTTC. Its translation is CASSVRDSPQYF.

The table lists this clonotype with a few counts. The chain recombines TRBV9 with TRBJ2-1, with TRBD2 as a possible D gene (5 bases). Germline CDR1 reads SGDLS; CDR2 reads YYNGEE. Trimming removed 0 bases at V and 0 bases at J, with 13 bases between. The CDR3 extends over 17 amino acids. CDR3 bases: TGTGCCAGCAGCGTAGAGCAAGGGAGCAGCTCCTACAATGAGCAGTTCTTC. Its protein is CASSVEQGSSSYNEQFF. Based on the CDR3 plus reference TRBV9 and TRBJ2-1, the full variable domain is DSGVTQTPKHLITATGQRVTLRCSPRSGDLSVYWYQQSLDQGLQFLIQYYNGEERAKGNILERFSAQQFPDLHSELNLSSLELGDSALYFCASSVEQGSSSYNEQFFGPGTRLTVL.

The chain carries TRBV20-1 and TRBJ1-5; D is possibly TRBD1 (5 bases). V shed 0 bases and J shed 3 bases, with 12 bases lying between them. The germline V gene has CDR1 DFQATT and CDR2 SNEGSKA (reference sequence). This CDR3 has 15 residues. The chain's CDR3 is CSARDQGRVNQPQHF. In nucleotides, the CDR3 is TGCAGTGCTAGAGATCAAGGCAGGGTCAATCAGCCCCAGCATTTT.

This rearrangement joins TRBV5-1 to TRBJ2-5, with no clear D. The germline gives CDR1 SGHRS, CDR2 YFSETQ. V dropped 1 base and J dropped 1 base, with 5 bases sitting between them. This CDR3 contains 13 residues. This chain's CDR3 is CASSLKVQETQYF. DNA of the CDR3: TGCGCCAGCAGCTTGAAGGTCCAAGAGACCCAGTACTTC. The variable domain in full, completed from reference TRBV5-1 and TRBJ2-5, reads KAGVTQTPRYLIKTRGQQVTLSCSPISGHRSVSWYQQTPGQGLQFLFEYFSETQRNKGNFPGRFSGRQFSNSRSEMNVSTLELGDSALYLCASSLKVQETQYFGPGTRLLVL.

This clonotype was found a few times. The genes are TRBV12-3 or TRBV12-4 and TRBJ1-2; 7 bases are shared with TRBD1. This CDR3 contains 15 residues. J was trimmed by 4 bases and V by 4 bases; bases with no gene match: 9. The chain's CDR3 is CASSSTGEEGYGYTF. The CDR3 coding sequence is TGTGCCAGCAGTTCAACAGGGGAAGAGGGCTATGGCTACACCTTC.

This sequence joins TRBV7-9 and TRBJ1-5; perhaps TRBD1 as D (5 bases). Germline-derived CDR1 and CDR2 are SEHNR and FQNEAQ (reference sequence). V lost 4 bases and J 3 bases, leaving 13 bases between the germline ends. CDR3 size: 15 residues. In DNA form, the CDR3 reads TGTGCCAGCAGCTCAAACCGGGACCCCAATCAGCCCCAGCATTTT. As protein: CASSSNRDPNQPQHF.